Presented here are 14 T cell receptor beta chains from one specimen sequenced in a study of T cell responses to AZD1222 COVID-19 vaccine. Produced via immunoSEQ multiplex PCR; TCRdb's table is partial and in-frame only. The table includes about 83,000 clones, more than 85% detected once. Sequenced here: peripheral blood, sampled 28 days after the second AZD1222 dose. The origin of the receptors is an adult who received the AZD1222 COVID-19 vaccine.

The chain recombines TRBV9 with TRBJ1-4; 7 bases are a match to TRBD1. The germline CDR1 and CDR2 sequences are SGDLS and YYNGEE. J lost 10 bases, V lost 2 bases, and 5 bases had no gene match. This CDR3 comprises 13 residues. The DNA for the CDR3 is TGTGCCAGCAGCGTTGGGGACAGCGGAAAACTGTTTTTT. As protein: CASSVGDSGKLFF.

The rearrangement uses TRBV28 and TRBJ1-2, with 7 bases aligning to TRBD1. The germline gives CDR1 MDHEN, CDR2 SYDVKM. V lost 8 bases, J lost 3 bases, and 9 bases stayed unmatched. CDR3 size: 14 residues. Written as DNA, the CDR3 is TGTGCCAGCCTCCGACAGGGTGGCGACTATGGCTACACCTTC. Amino acids: CASLRQGGDYGYTF.

V usage is TRBV5-5 and J usage is TRBJ1-1, with 11 bases that match TRBD1. With V trimmed by 5 bases and J by 5 bases, 14 bases remained unmatched. This CDR3 spans 17 amino acids. The germline gives CDR1 SGHKS, CDR2 YYEKEE (reference sequence). The CDR3 here is CASRTRTGGLVETEAFF. In nucleotides, the CDR3 is TGTGCCAGCAGAACTAGGACAGGGGGCTTGGTAGAAACTGAAGCTTTCTTT. Full variable domain (outside the CDR3, taken from reference TRBV5-5 and TRBJ1-1): DAGVTQSPTHLIKTRGQQVTLRCSPISGHKSVSWYQQVLGQGPQFIFQYYEKEERGRGNFPDRFSARQFPNYSSELNVNALLLGDSALYLCASRTRTGGLVETEAFFGQGTRLTVV.

The V gene is TRBV28, the J gene TRBJ2-3; 8 nucleotides match TRBD1. The CDR3 runs to 18 residues. J lost 2 bases, V lost 4 bases, and 14 bases had no gene match. Germline CDR1 and CDR2: MDHEN and SYDVKM. The CDR3 spells CASSSYSFGTGVTDTQYF. The CDR3 bases are TGTGCCAGCAGTTCTTACTCCTTCGGGACAGGAGTCACAGATACGCAGTATTTT.

The rearrangement uses TRBV11-2 and TRBJ1-5, with a possible D match to TRBD1 (5 bases). Trimming stripped 6 bases from V and 1 base from J, with 10 bases between. Germline V gene sequence: CDR1 SGHAT, CDR2 FQNNGV. This CDR3 contains 14 residues. The CDR3 sequence: CASSSDRSNQPQHF. CDR3 sequence (DNA): TGTGCCAGCAGTTCCGACAGAAGCAATCAGCCCCAGCATTTT.

The CDR3 sequence is CAISDTGGNTEAFF. CDR3 DNA sequence: TGTGCCATCAGTGACACAGGGGGGAACACTGAAGCTTTCTTT. This chain uses TRBV10-3 with TRBJ1-1, with TRBD1 identical over 8 bases. CDR1 is ENHRY and CDR2 is SYGVKD in the germline V gene. The V gene end was trimmed by 3 bases and the J gene end by 1 base; junction bases not matched to a gene: 1. The CDR3 length is 14 residues.

This clone was recorded once. J is TRBJ1-4 and V is TRBV19; 8 positions agree with TRBD1. The CDR3 spans 14 residues. The germline V gene encodes CDR1 LNHDA and CDR2 SQIVND (reference sequence). The V gene end was trimmed by 7 bases and the J gene end by 3 bases; junction bases not matched to a gene: 4. The CDR3 DNA sequence: TGTGCCAGTAATGACAGGGGATCTAATGAAAAACTGTTTTTT. Protein: CASNDRGSNEKLFF.

J is TRBJ1-2 and V is TRBV6-5, with D unclear. Germline CDR1 is MNHEY and CDR2 is SVGAGI. Trimming removed 2 bases at V and 8 bases at J, with 6 bases between. CDR3 size: 11 residues. The CDR3 region has the DNA TGTGCCAGCAGTTACGGATTAGGCTACACCTTC. This encodes CASSYGLGYTF.

J is TRBJ2-3 and V is TRBV5-7; TRBD2 agrees at 7 bases. TRBV5-7 is noted as an ORF with a role that remains uncertain. CDR3 length: 18 amino acids. V was clipped by 3 bases and J by 0 bases; unmatched bases: 13. The CDR3 spells CASSSLARLAASTDTQYF. Here the CDR3 DNA reads TGTGCCAGCAGCTCGCTCGCCAGACTAGCCGCTAGCACAGATACGCAGTATTTT.

The V and J genes are TRBV6-5 and TRBJ2-7, with a possible D match to TRBD1 (6 bases). Trimming left V 6 bases short and J 2 bases short, with 11 bases between. The germline V gene encodes CDR1 MNHEY and CDR2 SVGAGI. The CDR3 is 13 residues long. CDR3 coding DNA: TGTGCCAGCAGCGAGGACAGCCCCTACGAGCAGTACTTC. Residues: CASSEDSPYEQYF.

This clone was counted once. The V gene is TRBV21-1, the J gene TRBJ2-6; the table's D call TRBD1 went unverified against the DNA. TRBV21-1 is assigned pseudogene status. The CDR3 covers 18 residues. This chain's CDR3 is CASSYRDRGTSGANVLTF. DNA for the CDR3: TGTGCCAGCAGCTACCGGGACAGGGGAACCTCTGGGGCCAACGTCCTGACTTTC.

The V call is TRBV18, the J call TRBJ1-1; a weak D match, TRBD1 (6 bases). Trimming took 1 base from V and 2 from J, leaving 17 bases between them. The length of the CDR3 is 17 residues. The germline gives CDR1 KGHSH, CDR2 LQKENI. CDR3 nucleotides: TGTGCCAGCTCACCACTTTCGACAGGACTTTTAAACACTGAAGCTTTCTTT. Translation gives CASSPLSTGLLNTEAFF.

The CDR3 DNA is TGTGCCTGGAGGGGTGGGAGTGAAACCGGGGAGCTGTTTTTT. This codes for CAWRGGSETGELFF. The chain carries TRBV30 and TRBJ2-2, with D possibly TRBD2 on 5 matching bases. The length of the CDR3 is 14 residues. Trimming removed 3 bases from V and 5 bases from J, with 13 bases in between. Germline V gene lookup returns CDR1 GTSNPN and CDR2 SVGIG (reference sequence). The full variable domain, rest sourced from reference TRBV30 and TRBJ2-2, is SQTIHQWPATLVQPVGSPLSLECTVEGTSNPNLYWYRQAAGRGLQLLFYSVGIGQISSEVPQNLSASRPQDRQFILSSKKLLLSDSGFYLCAWRGGSETGELFFGEGSRLTVL.

This chain connects TRBV14 to TRBJ1-1; D remains ambiguous. The CDR3 contains 14 residues. The V gene's germline CDR1 is SGHDN and CDR2 FVKESK. Trimming cost V 1 base and J 6 bases, with 12 bases left between them. The CDR3 nucleotides are TGTGCCAGCAGCCAAGGAAGAGGGAGGCCTGAAGCTTTCTTT. As protein: CASSQGRGRPEAFF.